This TCR beta chain comes out of a study of PD-1 blockade in mismatch repair-deficient tumors. General study points: Rapid post-treatment expansion, then contraction, generally preceding radiologic response, marked tumor-resident clones.

Germline assignment: CDR1 KGHSH and CDR2 LQKENI. This CDR3 is 16 amino acids long. Trimming cost V 3 bases and J 2 bases, with 13 bases left between them. This clone is a singleton in its sample. Its antigen is still unknown. All patients were mismatch repair deficient, assessed by either PCR or immunohistochemistry. Three pembrolizumab responders had their TCRs sequenced. Assay: immunoSEQ multiplex PCR; the TCRdb copy retains only in-frame clones and omits some. The sample has about 100,000 clones, 82% seen once. This rearrangement joins TRBV18 to TRBJ2-2; TRBD2 is a possible D gene (5 bases). Sequenced material: peripheral blood, taken approximately 35 weeks after starting pembrolizumab. The origin of this receptor is an adult with mismatch repair-deficient cancer. As DNA, the CDR3 is TGTGCCAGCTCACCGGTTTCCGGACTCAACACCGGGGAGCTGTTTTTT. Encoded protein: CASSPVSGLNTGELFF.